Below, one T cell receptor beta chain is given with its context. Per the germline V gene, CDR1 is ENHRY and CDR2 is SYGVKD. This CDR3 has 14 amino acids. Trimming removed 3 bases from V and 5 bases from J, with 13 bases in between. The data derive from a study of blood T cell repertoires in COVID-19. Study-level information: Spain, Italy and the United States supplied samples that represented acute and convalescent COVID-19. PBMCs, B-cell-depleted T cells, or T cells were the source of the cDNA or gDNA that made up the material.

As processed by the authors: Reference gene primer amplification yielded estimated nucleated cell counts. Here immunoSEQ multiplex PCR was the method, and the copy in TCRdb shows in-frame clones only, minus some. V and J calls and clone size are copied from that table; D and trimming were computed from the DNA. The top ten hold roughly 1.5% of the sample, which has about 170,000 clones, roughly 86% seen once. Input material: peripheral blood. This clonotype was obtained from a woman aged 45-60 years with acute or convalescent COVID-19. The chain joins TRBV10-3 to TRBJ1-1, with D possibly being TRBD1 (5 bases). The CDR3 is CAISEGREATEAFF. The CDR3 nucleotides are TGTGCCATCAGTGAAGGCAGGGAGGCAACTGAAGCTTTCTTT.